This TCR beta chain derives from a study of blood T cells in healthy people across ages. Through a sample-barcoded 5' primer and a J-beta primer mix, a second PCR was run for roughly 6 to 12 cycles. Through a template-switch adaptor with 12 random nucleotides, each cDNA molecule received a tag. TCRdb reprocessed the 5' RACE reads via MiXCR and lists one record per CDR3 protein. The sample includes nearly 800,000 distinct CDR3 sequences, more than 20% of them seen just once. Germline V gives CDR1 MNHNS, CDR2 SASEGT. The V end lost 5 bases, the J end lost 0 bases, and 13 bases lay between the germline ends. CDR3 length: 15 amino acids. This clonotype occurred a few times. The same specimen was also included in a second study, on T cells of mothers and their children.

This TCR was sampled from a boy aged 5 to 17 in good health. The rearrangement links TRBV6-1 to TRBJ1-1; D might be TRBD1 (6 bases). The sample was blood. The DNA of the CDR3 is TGTGCCAGCAGTCGAAAGGGGGAAATGAACACTGAAGCTTTCTTT. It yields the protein CASSRKGEMNTEAFF.